Below are 30 T cell receptor beta chains sequenced from a single sample in a study of metastatic and nonmetastatic thyroid tumors. Patients were all untreated before their thyroid surgery. TCRdb called clones again from the PCR reads with MiXCR. The profile shows more than 4,000 clones, roughly 21% of them singletons. Sequences were obtained from tumor tissue. Source of these receptors: a male donor with papillary thyroid cancer or a benign thyroid nodule (not recorded which). Some clones in this sample may be carry-over from other donors' samples.

This clone was picked up many times. A much larger clone is a single base away; this may be a read error. V and J are TRBV5-1 and TRBJ1-2; 9 bases line up with TRBD1. The CDR3 is 13 residues long. Germline V gives CDR1 SGHRS, CDR2 YFSETQ. The CDR3 DNA sequence: TGCGCCAACAGCGAGGGACAGGGATATGGCTACACCTTC. It translates to CANSEGQGYGYTF.

This rearrangement joins TRBV12-3 or TRBV12-4 to TRBJ2-7; maybe TRBD2 (5 bases). Between the trimmed V and J ends, which lost 3 bases and 6 bases, there was a span of 6 bases. The CDR3 has 11 residues. As DNA, the CDR3 is TGTGCCAGCAGTTTCGGGATCGAGCAGTACTTC. It codes for CASSFGIEQYF.

This clone occurred many times. The chain recombines TRBV9 with TRBJ2-2; no clear D. The CDR3 spans 16 residues. Germline V gives CDR1 SGDLS, CDR2 YYNGEE. Trimming cost V 4 bases and J 1 base, with 14 bases left between them. Here the CDR3 reads CASSPAGRMNTGELFF. CDR3 DNA sequence: TGTGCCAGCAGCCCCGCCGGACGGATGAACACCGGGGAGCTGTTTTTT. The entire variable domain, with the rest obtained from reference TRBV9 and TRBJ2-2, is as follows: DSGVTQTPKHLITATGQRVTLRCSPRSGDLSVYWYQQSLDQGLQFLIQYYNGEERAKGNILERFSAQQFPDLHSELNLSSLELGDSALYFCASSPAGRMNTGELFFGEGSRLTVL.

The V gene is TRBV7-2, the J gene TRBJ2-1; tentatively, D is TRBD2 (5 bases). Between the trimmed V and J ends, which lost 3 bases and 6 bases, there was a span of 15 bases. Germline CDR1 reads SGHTA; CDR2 reads FQGNSA. This CDR3 contains 15 residues. Here the CDR3 reads CASSFSESGINEQFF. As DNA, the CDR3 is TGTGCCAGCAGCTTTAGCGAGAGTGGTATCAATGAGCAGTTCTTC.

By sample share, this clone is medium-sized. The rearrangement links TRBV10-3 to TRBJ1-1; D is possibly TRBD1 (6 bases). V was shortened by 11 bases and J by 2 bases, with 18 bases between the two germline ends. Per germline, CDR1 ENHRY and CDR2 SYGVKD. CDR3 length: 14 residues. CDR3 DNA sequence: TGTGCCGTGACCCGGGACATCTTTAACACTGAAGCTTTCTTT. Its translation is CAVTRDIFNTEAFF.

This clone was seen at least ten times. This sample includes further DNA sequences coding for the same CDR3. This chain connects TRBV11-3 to TRBJ2-3; 8 bases fit TRBD2. The CDR3 covers 14 residues. The V and J ends lost 4 bases and 3 bases, in that order; junction bases with no gene match: 3. Germline CDR1 SGHNT, CDR2 YENEEA. The chain's CDR3 is CASSSGGRTDTQYF. DNA of the CDR3: TGTGCCAGCAGCTCGGGGGGGAGAACAGATACGCAGTATTTT.

This clone showed up many times. The V and J genes are TRBV5-8 and TRBJ2-1; no reliable D call. This CDR3 has 12 residues. Germline V gives CDR1 SGHTS, CDR2 YDEGEE. V lost 3 bases and J 12 bases, leaving 13 bases between the germline ends. The CDR3 sequence: CASSSERFGQFF. CDR3 DNA sequence: TGTGCCAGCAGCTCTGAACGGTTTGGGCAGTTCTTC.

The CDR3 DNA reads as TGTGCCAGCAGCTTAGGAGCGGCGGCGAGCTCCTACAATGAGCAGTTCTTC. Translation gives CASSLGAAASSYNEQFF. The chain links TRBV11-2 to TRBJ2-1, with D possibly TRBD2 on 5 matching bases. Germline CDR1 and CDR2: SGHAT and FQNNGV. V gave up 1 base and J gave up 0 bases, with 13 bases separating them. The CDR3 is 17 residues long.

This clone was seen repeatedly, ten times or more. This chain uses TRBV4-1 with TRBJ2-3; either TRBD1 or TRBD2 may supply D (5 bases each). Per the germline V gene, CDR1 is MGHRA and CDR2 is YSYEKL. Trimming stripped 1 base from V and 12 bases from J, with 14 bases between. CDR3 length: 13 amino acids. The CDR3 loop is CASSQGEWGSQYF. The CDR3 coding sequence is TGCGCCAGCAGCCAAGGGGAGTGGGGCAGCCAGTATTTT.

The gene calls are TRBV28 and TRBJ2-7; D possibly matches TRBD1 or TRBD2 (5 bases each). The CDR3 has 14 residues. Per the germline V gene, CDR1 is MDHEN and CDR2 is SYDVKM. V dropped 4 bases and J dropped 5 bases, with 15 bases sitting between them. CDR3 sequence: CASSSLTRGDEQYF. The CDR3 DNA is TGTGCCAGCAGTTCTTTGACTCGGGGCGACGAGCAGTACTTC.

Sample share makes this clone large. V and J are TRBV28 and TRBJ1-1, with TRBD1 as a possible D gene (6 bases). CDR3 length: 14 residues. V lost 7 bases, J lost 1 base, and 13 bases lay in between. Germline CDR1 MDHEN, CDR2 SYDVKM. Here the CDR3 reads CASTVGGRNTEAFF. CDR3 in DNA: TGTGCCAGCACCGTGGGGGGCAGGAACACTGAAGCTTTCTTT.

Sample share makes this clone medium-sized (0.01 to 0.1%). The chain couples TRBV7-2 to TRBJ1-1; D gene unclear. Germline loops: CDR1 SGHTA, CDR2 FQGNSA. The CDR3 runs 14 residues. Trimming removed 2 bases at V and 2 bases at J, with 9 bases between. The CDR3 loop reads CASSLKIANTEAFF. CDR3 sequence (DNA): TGTGCCAGCAGCTTAAAAATTGCCAACACTGAAGCTTTCTTT.

In its sample, this clone ranks as medium-sized. The rearrangement links TRBV12-3 or TRBV12-4 to TRBJ1-1; D perhaps matches TRBD1 (6 bases). This CDR3 has 16 residues. Trimming stripped 2 bases from V and 1 base from J, with 14 bases between. CDR3 coding DNA: TGTGCCAGCAGTTTAAGGGCAGGGGCCCCGAACACTGAAGCTTTCTTT. It codes for CASSLRAGAPNTEAFF.

This clone is judged medium-sized. The chain uses TRBV19 and TRBJ1-5; weak D call: TRBD1 (6 bases). Germline values: CDR1 LNHDA, CDR2 SQIVND (reference sequence). This CDR3 is built from 15 residues. The V end lost 4 bases, the J end lost 0 bases, and 10 bases lay between the germline ends. The chain's CDR3 is CASSTGGGSNQPQHF. The CDR3 coding sequence is TGTGCCAGTAGTACTGGAGGGGGTAGCAATCAGCCCCAGCATTTT.

This chain uses TRBV20-1 with TRBJ1-2, with D unresolved. This CDR3 contains 15 residues. V was clipped by 0 bases and J by 11 bases, with 22 bases between them. The germline CDR1 and CDR2 sequences are DFQATT and SNEGSKA (reference sequence). The CDR3 region is CSAREPPRAGYPYTF. CDR3 DNA: TGCAGTGCTAGAGAGCCCCCCCGGGCTGGGTATCCTTACACCTTC.

The V and J genes are TRBV4-2 and TRBJ1-1, with no clear D. Trimming pared 1 base from V and 1 base from J, leaving 10 bases between. The CDR3 runs 15 residues. CDR1 and CDR2 (germline): LGHNA, YNFKEQ. The CDR3 here is CASSQGEGRNTEAFF. CDR3 bases: TGTGCCAGCAGCCAAGGGGAGGGAAGGAACACTGAAGCTTTCTTT.

By share, this clone ranks as medium-sized. The chain employs TRBV4-1 and TRBJ1-1, with 7 bases lining up with TRBD1. This CDR3 region has 13 residues. V was pared by 3 bases and J by 5 bases, with 3 bases of the junction left unmatched. Germline CDR1 and CDR2: MGHRA and YSYEKL. In DNA form, the CDR3 reads TGCGCCAGCAGCCAGAAGGGGGCAACTGAAGCTTTCTTT. It is translated as CASSQKGATEAFF.

This clone was picked up many times. This chain joins TRBV6-5 and TRBJ1-2; 7 nucleotides align to TRBD1. The CDR3 runs 13 residues. Germline CDR1 MNHEY, CDR2 SVGAGI. Unmatched junction bases numbered 6, after V lost 6 bases and J lost 5 bases. As DNA, the CDR3 is TGTGCCAGCAGACTCGACAGGGAATATGGCTACACCTTC. This sequence encodes CASRLDREYGYTF.

J is TRBJ1-1 and V is TRBV7-8; 7 bases match TRBD1. The CDR3 has 15 residues. Germline CDR1 and CDR2: SGHVS and FQNEAQ. With V trimmed by 0 bases and J by 5 bases, 6 bases remained unmatched. CDR3 nucleotide sequence: TGTGCCAGCAGCTTAGCCCAGGGGGGAGGTACTGAAGCTTTCTTT. Translated: CASSLAQGGGTEAFF.

This clone occurred a few times. This chain links TRBV24-1 with TRBJ1-6; 8 bases map to TRBD1. Per germline, CDR1 KGHDR and CDR2 SFDVKD. This CDR3 has 14 residues. V dropped 5 bases and J dropped 8; count of bases not matched to a gene: 4. The CDR3 region has the DNA TGTGCCACCAGTGGCCGGGACAGGTATTCACCCCTCCACTTT. This sequence encodes CATSGRDRYSPLHF.

By proportion, this clone is large. V usage is TRBV6-1 and J usage is TRBJ2-1, with TRBD1 identical over 9 bases. The CDR3 is made up of 16 amino acids. The ends lost 6 bases at V and 3 bases at J; junction bases unmatched: 9. The germline V gene has CDR1 MNHNS and CDR2 SASEGT. This CDR3 is CASRAKPGQGYNEQFF. CDR3 bases: TGTGCCAGCAGAGCAAAACCGGGACAGGGCTACAATGAGCAGTTCTTC.

The genes are TRBV5-1 and TRBJ1-6; TRBD1 agrees at 8 bases. V was pared by 4 bases and J by 7 bases, with 4 bases of the junction left unmatched. The CDR3 runs 14 residues. CDR1 is SGHRS and CDR2 is YFSETQ in the germline V gene. Here the CDR3 DNA reads TGCGCCAGCAGCCCGGACAGGGAGAATTCACCCCTCCACTTT. Amino acid sequence: CASSPDRENSPLHF.

The chain links TRBV5-1 to TRBJ2-3, with D tentatively TRBD1 or TRBD2 (6 bases each). CDR3 size: 14 residues. Per germline, CDR1 SGHRS and CDR2 YFSETQ. V was clipped by 0 bases and J by 4 bases, with 9 bases between them. CDR3 protein: CASSLEGGADTQYF. The CDR3 region has the DNA TGCGCCAGCAGCTTGGAGGGGGGTGCAGATACGCAGTATTTT. Full variable domain (outside the CDR3, taken from reference TRBV5-1 and TRBJ2-3): KAGVTQTPRYLIKTRGQQVTLSCSPISGHRSVSWYQQTPGQGLQFLFEYFSETQRNKGNFPGRFSGRQFSNSRSEMNVSTLELGDSALYLCASSLEGGADTQYFGPGTRLTVL.

The V call is TRBV7-3, the J call TRBJ2-1; 7 bases agree with TRBD1. CDR1 is SGHTA and CDR2 is FQGTGA in the germline V gene. The CDR3 is 15 residues long. The V gene end was trimmed by 0 bases and the J gene end by 3 bases; junction bases not matched to a gene: 2. This CDR3 reads CASSLTWTGYNEQFF. Here the CDR3 DNA reads TGTGCCAGCAGCTTAACATGGACAGGCTACAATGAGCAGTTCTTC.

The genes are TRBV3-1 and TRBJ1-3; no definite D call. Germline CDR1 is LGHDT and CDR2 is YNNKEL (reference sequence). CDR3 length: 16 amino acids. V was clipped by 4 bases and J by 0 bases, with 13 bases between them. This chain's CDR3 is CASSPLDVNSGNTIYF. The CDR3 nucleotides read TGTGCCAGCAGCCCCCTTGACGTTAACTCTGGAAACACCATATATTTT.

This clone has only a few counts. V gene TRBV19 combines with J gene TRBJ2-1; D not certain. This CDR3 spans 13 amino acids. The V gene's germline CDR1 is LNHDA and CDR2 SQIVND (reference sequence). Trimming took off 5 bases at V and 7 bases at J, with 12 bases between the two ends. The CDR3 DNA follows: TGTGCCAGTAGTGATCGAATGACGAATGAGCAGTTCTTC. Its translation: CASSDRMTNEQFF.

Relative to its sample, this clone is medium-sized. The junction differs from germline at one of its ends, possibly a read error. The chain has TRBV7-8 and TRBJ2-1; 10 bases are shared with TRBD2. The germline CDR1 and CDR2 sequences are SGHVS and FQNEAQ. The CDR3 contains 14 residues. The DNA of the CDR3 is TGTGCCAGCAGCCTAGCGGGAGTTCAGAATGAGCAGTTCTTC. Protein product: CASSLAGVQNEQFF.

This clone is large. The chain has TRBV5-1 and TRBJ2-7, with 10 bases aligning to TRBD2. The ends lost 4 bases at V and 0 bases at J; junction bases unmatched: 4. The CDR3 loop spans 15 amino acids. Germline V gene data show CDR1 as SGHRS and CDR2 as YFSETQ. CDR3 DNA: TGCGCCAGCAGCAGAACTAGCGGGAACTCCTACGAGCAGTACTTC. Encoded protein: CASSRTSGNSYEQYF.

This clone rates as medium-sized (0.01 to 0.1%). V and J are TRBV18 and TRBJ2-7, with 10 bases aligning to TRBD1. The CDR3 runs 14 residues. V shed 3 bases, J shed 5 bases, and the junction held 4 bases outside the gene matches. The germline V gene encodes CDR1 KGHSH and CDR2 LQKENI. CDR3 DNA: TGTGCCAGCTCACCGGGACAGGGGATCAACGAGCAGTACTTC. Its protein is CASSPGQGINEQYF.

By frequency in the sample, this clone is medium-sized. The gene calls are TRBV28 and TRBJ2-7, with D perhaps matching TRBD1 (5 bases). In germline, CDR1 is MDHEN, CDR2 SYDVKM. The CDR3 is made up of 11 amino acids. V lost 6 bases to trimming and J lost 3 bases, with 6 bases between them. As DNA, the CDR3 is TGTGCCAGCAGCACAGGCTACGAGCAGTACTTC. Amino acid sequence: CASSTGYEQYF. The full variable domain, with the rest looked up from reference TRBV28 and TRBJ2-7, is DVKVTQSSRYLVKRTGEKVFLECVQDMDHENMFWYRQDPGLGLRLIYFSYDVKMKEKGDIPEGYSVSREKKERFSLILESASTNQTSMYLCASSTGYEQYFGPGTRLTVT.